The 2 T cell receptor beta chains presented below share a single source sample, sequenced in a study of radiotherapy plus CTLA-4 blockade in lung cancer. Method: immunoSEQ multiplex PCR; TCRdb's copy keeps in-frame clones and lacks some. This table has approximately 80,000 clones, around 74% appearing once. Specimen: peripheral blood, collected from a patient treated with radiotherapy plus ipilimumab. The receptors originated from a human donor with non-small cell lung cancer whose response to radiotherapy plus ipilimumab could not be evaluated.

This clone came up a few times. J is TRBJ2-7 and V is TRBV5-6, with no clear D. Germline assignment: CDR1 SGHDT and CDR2 YYEEEE. The CDR3 sequence is 16 residues long. The ends were cut back, 4 bases at V and 1 base at J, with 18 bases in the middle. CDR3 sequence: CASSPAPEARSYEQYF. DNA of the CDR3: TGTGCCAGCAGCCCTGCCCCAGAGGCCCGGTCCTACGAGCAGTACTTC.

The chain employs TRBV6-5 and TRBJ1-1; D is perhaps TRBD1 (5 bases). The CDR3 has 11 residues. V was pared by 7 bases and J by 8 bases, with 11 bases between. CDR1 is MNHEY and CDR2 is SVGAGI in the germline V gene. This CDR3 is CASIREGEAFF. The CDR3 nucleotides are TGTGCCAGCATCAGGGAGGGGGAAGCTTTCTTT.